Presented here are 25 T cell receptor beta chains from one specimen sequenced in a study of T cell responses to AZD1222 COVID-19 vaccine. TCRdb's copy holds only in-frame clones and misses some; the assay was immunoSEQ multiplex PCR. This table holds around 84,000 clones, around 85% found once. Here the sequenced sample was peripheral blood, taken 28 days after the second AZD1222 dose. These TCRs come from an adult who received the AZD1222 COVID-19 vaccine.

This chain connects TRBV6-6 to TRBJ2-2; possibly TRBD1 for D (5 bases). Looked up from germline, CDR1 is MNHNY and CDR2 is SVGAGI (reference sequence). V was trimmed by 2 bases and J by 2 bases, leaving 9 bases between them. CDR3 length: 15 amino acids. The CDR3 is CASSYTGLNTGELFF. CDR3 nucleotides: TGTGCCAGCAGTTACACAGGTTTAAACACCGGGGAGCTGTTTTTT.

The gene calls are TRBV3-1 (or the pseudogene TRBV3-2) and TRBJ2-6; D remains unclear. V shed 7 bases and J shed 6 bases, with 13 bases lying between them. The CDR3 runs 14 residues. The V gene's germline CDR1 is LGHDT and CDR2 YNNKEL (reference sequence). The CDR3 is CASTASRAANVLTF. The CDR3 bases are TGTGCCAGCACAGCTTCTCGAGCGGCCAACGTCCTGACTTTC.

V usage is TRBV28 and J usage is TRBJ2-2; D may be TRBD2 (5 bases). Germline V lookup: CDR1 MDHEN, CDR2 SYDVKM. There are 15 residues in the CDR3. V was cut by 5 bases and J by 6 bases, with 16 bases left in between. The CDR3 loop reads CASSPPRGLAGELFF. The DNA of the CDR3 is TGTGCCAGCAGTCCCCCGCGCGGGTTGGCCGGGGAGCTGTTTTTT.

There are a few counts of this clone. This chain connects TRBV27 to TRBJ2-1; 8 nucleotides line up with TRBD1. With 5 bases clipped from V and 4 bases from J, the junction kept 7 bases outside the gene matches. The germline CDR1 and CDR2 sequences are MNHEY and SMNVEV (reference sequence). The CDR3 is 15 amino acids. The CDR3 sequence: CASSLQGARYNEQFF. The CDR3 DNA reads TGTGCCAGCAGTCTTCAGGGGGCGCGGTACAATGAGCAGTTCTTC.

Concerning this clone: Other DNA sequences of this sample code for an identical CDR3. V usage is TRBV7-9 and J usage is TRBJ2-2; D unresolved. This CDR3 contains 14 residues. CDR1 is SEHNR, CDR2 FQNEAQ, per germline (reference sequence). V gave up 5 bases and J gave up 3 bases, with 10 bases separating them. The chain's CDR3 is CASSPRAYTGELFF. The DNA for the CDR3 is TGTGCCAGCAGCCCCCGAGCTTACACCGGGGAGCTGTTTTTT.

The chain recombines TRBV3-1 (or the pseudogene TRBV3-2) with TRBJ2-1; a weak D match, TRBD2 (6 bases). CDR3 length: 15 residues. CDR1 LGHDT and CDR2 YNNKEL come from the germline V gene (reference sequence). V dropped 1 base and J dropped 4 bases, with 11 bases sitting between them. The CDR3 protein is CASSQVRGVYNEQFF. The CDR3 nucleotides are TGTGCCAGCAGCCAAGTGCGGGGCGTATACAATGAGCAGTTCTTC.

The rearrangement joins TRBV6-6 to TRBJ1-5; TRBD1 might be the D (6 bases). V gave up 2 bases and J gave up 4 bases, with 12 bases separating them. The CDR3 contains 15 residues. The germline V gene encodes CDR1 MNHNY and CDR2 SVGAGI (reference sequence). The CDR3 is CASSYEGDGNQPQHF. The CDR3 bases are TGTGCCAGCAGTTACGAGGGGGACGGAAATCAGCCCCAGCATTTT.

The chain links TRBV18 to TRBJ1-2, with 8 bases fitting TRBD1. The V and J ends lost 11 bases and 0 bases, in that order; junction bases with no gene match: 5. CDR1 and CDR2 (germline): KGHSH, LQKENI. This CDR3 is built from 13 residues. CDR3: CAGGQDTNYGYTF. The CDR3 coding sequence is TGTGCCGGGGGACAGGATACTAACTATGGCTACACCTTC.

V gene TRBV5-8 combines with J gene TRBJ2-7; D is ambiguous. CDR1 is SGHTS and CDR2 is YDEGEE in the germline V gene. The CDR3 runs to 16 residues. Between the trimmed V and J ends, which lost 4 bases and 5 bases, there was a span of 22 bases. CDR3 bases: TGTGCCAGCAGCCGGTTGCGGCAGCGAACCCGCAACGAGCAGTACTTC. It specifies CASSRLRQRTRNEQYF.

V usage is TRBV4-2 and J usage is TRBJ1-2; tentative D call: TRBD1 (6 bases). V gave up 2 bases and J gave up 8 bases, with 15 bases separating them. This CDR3 region has 14 residues. The germline V gene encodes CDR1 LGHNA and CDR2 YNFKEQ. In nucleotides, the CDR3 is TGTGCCAGCAGCCAACAATCAGGGGTCGGGGGCTACACCTTC. As protein: CASSQQSGVGGYTF.

The chain uses TRBV11-3 and TRBJ1-2; weak D call: TRBD1 (6 bases). The V gene's germline CDR1 is SGHNT and CDR2 YENEEA. The V end was cut by 2 bases, the J end by 5 bases, with 15 bases between. The CDR3 totals 15 residues. This CDR3 reads CASSLRPRGAYGYTF. The DNA of the CDR3 is TGTGCCAGCAGCTTACGCCCCAGGGGTGCGTATGGCTACACCTTC. Full variable domain (rest looked up from reference TRBV11-3 and TRBJ1-2): EAGVVQSPRYKIIEKKQPVAFWCNPISGHNTLYWYLQNLGQGPELLIRYENEEAVDDSQLPKDRFSAERLKGVDSTLKIQPAELGDSAVYLCASSLRPRGAYGYTFGSGTRLTVV.

This chain links TRBV6-5 with TRBJ1-1; D perhaps matches TRBD1 (5 bases). V shed 5 bases and J shed 1 base, with 8 bases lying between them. The CDR3 contains 13 residues. Per the germline V gene, CDR1 is MNHEY and CDR2 is SVGAGI. Here the CDR3 DNA reads TGTGCCAGCAGTCCGGGGCCGAACACTGAAGCTTTCTTT. Protein sequence: CASSPGPNTEAFF.

This clone appeared a single time. This chain uses TRBV6-1 with TRBJ1-1; D possibly corresponds to TRBD1 (5 bases). Germline CDR1 is MNHNS and CDR2 is SASEGT. V was clipped by 0 bases and J by 0 bases, with 8 bases between them. CDR3 length: 15 amino acids. In DNA, the CDR3 is TGTGCCAGCAGTGAAGCGTGGGGGGTGAACACTGAAGCTTTCTTT. The encoded protein is CASSEAWGVNTEAFF.

The rearrangement links TRBV5-5 to TRBJ2-2; the D gene is possibly TRBD2 (6 bases). Germline loops: CDR1 SGHKS, CDR2 YYEKEE (reference sequence). The V gene lost 1 base and the J gene lost 6 bases, with 7 bases spanning the gap. The CDR3 has 13 amino acids. Here the CDR3 DNA reads TGTGCCAGCAGCTTGTCTAGCGCCGGGGAGCTGTTTTTT. As protein: CASSLSSAGELFF.

The chain is built from TRBV5-6 and TRBJ2-3; TRBD1 agrees at 8 bases. Germline V gene data show CDR1 as SGHDT and CDR2 as YYEEEE. Trimming cost V 6 bases and J 1 base; bases outside gene matches: 7. The CDR3 consists of 15 residues. Here the CDR3 reads CASTTGQGRTDTQYF. As DNA, the CDR3 is TGTGCCAGCACCACTGGACAGGGCCGCACAGATACGCAGTATTTT. The full variable domain, completed using reference TRBV5-6 and TRBJ2-3, is DAGVTQSPTHLIKTRGQQVTLRCSPKSGHDTVSWYQQALGQGPQFIFQYYEEEERQRGNFPDRFSGHQFPNYSSELNVNALLLGDSALYLCASTTGQGRTDTQYFGPGTRLTVL.

In nucleotides, the CDR3 is TGTGCCAGCATCCTGGATCCCCTCGGGACAGGGTCCGGCGAGCAGTTCTTC. It codes for CASILDPLGTGSGEQFF. The V and J genes are TRBV7-9 and TRBJ2-1, with 9 bases identical to TRBD1. Per the germline V gene, CDR1 is SEHNR and CDR2 is FQNEAQ (reference sequence). Germline trimming cut 7 bases from V and 10 bases from J; bases unmatched to any gene: 20. The length of the CDR3 is 17 residues.

The V call is TRBV19, the J call TRBJ2-1; 8 bases agree with TRBD1. The CDR3 extends over 16 amino acids. Looked up from germline, CDR1 is LNHDA and CDR2 is SQIVND (reference sequence). The trim removed 5 bases at V and 4 bases at J, leaving 10 bases unmatched. The CDR3 here is CASSSIQGVGYNEQFF. The CDR3, as DNA: TGTGCCAGTAGTTCCATACAGGGGGTTGGTTACAATGAGCAGTTCTTC.

V usage is TRBV28 and J usage is TRBJ1-2; D is unresolved. Germline V gene sequence: CDR1 MDHEN, CDR2 SYDVKM. V lost 6 bases, J lost 7 bases, and 21 bases lay in between. The CDR3 sequence is 15 residues long. CDR3: CASSQSELSLGGYTF. CDR3 nucleotides: TGTGCCAGCAGCCAAAGCGAGCTATCATTAGGTGGCTACACCTTC.

The chain couples TRBV5-4 to TRBJ2-3, with 7 bases identical to TRBD2. CDR1 is SGHNT and CDR2 is YYREEE in the germline V gene (reference sequence). V trimming: 0 bases; J trimming: 7 bases; junction bases outside the gene matches: 5. The CDR3 contains 14 residues. CDR3 sequence reads: CASSLVRGTNTQYF. As DNA, the CDR3 is TGTGCCAGCAGCTTGGTGCGCGGGACTAATACGCAGTATTTT.

This rearrangement joins TRBV5-1 to TRBJ1-4; D is unresolved. Per germline, CDR1 SGHRS and CDR2 YFSETQ. Trimming took 1 base from V and 5 from J, leaving 12 bases between them. This CDR3 spans 15 amino acids. The CDR3 nucleotides are TGCGCCAGCAGCTTGTATGGCGGGAGCAATGAAAAACTGTTTTTT. Amino acid sequence: CASSLYGGSNEKLFF.

The chain carries TRBV7-8 and TRBJ2-7; D may be TRBD2 (6 bases). This CDR3 is 14 amino acids long. The germline V and J ends were trimmed by 1 base and 6 bases, with 13 bases remaining between them. Germline V gene lookup returns CDR1 SGHVS and CDR2 FQNEAQ. This CDR3 reads CASSLGRLVSEQYF. The CDR3 DNA sequence: TGTGCCAGCAGCTTAGGGCGACTAGTATCCGAGCAGTACTTC.

In its sample, this clone was seen many times. The chain links TRBV5-4 to TRBJ2-3; TRBD1 matches 9 bases. J lost 3 bases, V lost 1 base, and 3 bases had no gene match. The CDR3 has 15 residues. The germline V gene encodes CDR1 SGHNT and CDR2 YYREEE (reference sequence). CDR3 residues: CASSLSGTGTDTQYF. CDR3 DNA: TGTGCCAGCAGCTTGTCGGGGACAGGGACAGATACGCAGTATTTT.

V is TRBV13 and J is TRBJ1-3; the D gene is possibly TRBD1 (5 bases). V lost 2 bases to trimming and J lost 2 bases, with 7 bases between them. This CDR3 has 14 residues. Germline CDR1 is PRHDT and CDR2 is FYEKMQ (reference sequence). The CDR3: CASSLKGAGNTIYF. CDR3 in DNA: TGTGCCAGCAGCTTAAAAGGGGCTGGAAACACCATATATTTT.

This chain connects TRBV10-3 to TRBJ1-1; D ambiguous. Germline CDR1 and CDR2: ENHRY and SYGVKD. This CDR3 is 13 amino acids long. V gave up 0 bases and J gave up 5 bases, with 7 bases separating them. The CDR3 sequence: CAISESRETEAFF. DNA for the CDR3: TGTGCCATCAGTGAGTCAAGGGAGACTGAAGCTTTCTTT.

In its sample, this clone was seen a few times. The chain employs TRBV6-5 and TRBJ1-3; D gene unclear. Between the trimmed V and J ends, which lost 8 bases and 0 bases, there was a span of 14 bases. Germline V gene lookup returns CDR1 MNHEY and CDR2 SVGAGI. The CDR3 has 15 residues. The CDR3, as DNA: TGTGCCAGCTCCGCCGACTGGGACTCTGGAAACACCATATATTTT. Translation gives CASSADWDSGNTIYF.